A single sample gave rise to the 27 T cell receptor beta chains below, sequenced in a study of CD8+CD57+ T cells in acquired aplastic anemia. Profiling that covered TCR beta VDJ and CDR3 relied on genomic DNA as its template. TCRdb redid the calling of the reads with MiXCR, one entry per CDR3 protein. The top ten clones hold more than 40% of a sample with about 180,000 distinct CDR3 sequences, roughly 60% of them seen once. Selection for sequencing was limited to patients who had shown CD8+CD57+ cell expansion by flow cytometry. Sample: sorted CD4+, CD8+, or CD8+CD57+ T cells (not recorded which) from PBMCs. All receptors derive from a human donor with aplastic anemia.

This clonotype was seen ten or more times. The chain has TRBV12-3 or TRBV12-4 and TRBJ1-1; possible D gene TRBD1, 5 bases. Between the trimmed V and J ends, which lost 7 bases and 5 bases, there was a span of 14 bases. The CDR3 sequence is 13 residues long. The chain's CDR3 is CASTWGGATEAFF. The CDR3 DNA follows: TGTGCCAGCACCTGGGGGGGTGCGACTGAAGCTTTCTTT.

V and J are TRBV10-1 and TRBJ1-2; the match to TRBD1 covers 8 bases. Germline CDR1 is WNHNN and CDR2 is SYGVQD (reference sequence). V lost 10 bases and J lost 8; bases outside the gene matches: 15. This CDR3 is built from 14 residues. CDR3 bases: TGCGCCAACAAACTCCGGGACAGGTCCGGGGGCTACACCTTC. Protein sequence: CANKLRDRSGGYTF.

As for this clonotype: The CDR3 does not end in the conserved phenylalanine or tryptophan, so this is likely a read error. The V gene is TRBV10-3, the J gene TRBJ2-7, with D possibly being TRBD2 (5 bases). This CDR3 spans 15 amino acids. Deletions cut 2 bases from V and 6 bases from J, with 17 bases between. Germline values: CDR1 ENHRY, CDR2 SYGVKD. CDR3 bases: TGTGCCATCAGTGAGCCTGACTATCGACTTGCCGAGCAGTACTCC. Translated, it gives CAISEPDYRLAEQYS.

This sequence joins TRBV11-2 and TRBJ2-1, with 9 nucleotides matching TRBD1. CDR1 and CDR2 from the germline V gene are SGHAT and FQNNGV. The CDR3 is 15 residues long. V shed 2 bases, J shed 5 bases, and the junction held 4 bases outside the gene matches. The CDR3 DNA follows: TGTGCCAGCAGCTTACCCGGGACAGGGAACAATGAGCAGTTCTTC. This sequence encodes CASSLPGTGNNEQFF.

This chain links TRBV20-1 with TRBJ2-7; no clear D. The CDR3 extends over 14 amino acids. Between the trimmed V and J ends, which lost 1 base and 4 bases, there was a span of 14 bases. CDR1 and CDR2 (germline): DFQATT, SNEGSKA (reference sequence). The CDR3 sequence is CSARVAEKYYEQYF. The CDR3 DNA follows: TGCAGTGCTAGAGTCGCGGAGAAGTATTACGAGCAGTACTTC.

The chain joins TRBV7-9 to TRBJ2-5, with D possibly TRBD2 on 5 matching bases. Germline V CDR1 and CDR2: SEHNR, FQNEAQ (reference sequence). V was shortened by 5 bases and J by 1 base, with 14 bases between the two germline ends. The CDR3 loop spans 15 amino acids. CDR3 nucleotide sequence: TGTGCCAGCAGCCAAGATCCGGGGATCCAAGAGACCCAGTACTTC. Amino acids: CASSQDPGIQETQYF.

This clonotype has at least ten counts. The chain joins TRBV4-1 to TRBJ1-2; 11 bases match TRBD1. In germline, CDR1 is MGHRA, CDR2 YSYEKL. The CDR3 has 15 amino acids. With 1 base clipped from V and 7 bases from J, the junction kept 5 bases outside the gene matches. CDR3 residues: CASSQGGTGGSGYTF. The CDR3 DNA reads as TGCGCCAGCAGCCAAGGGGGGACAGGGGGAAGTGGCTACACCTTC.

The chain couples TRBV7-8 to TRBJ2-2; TRBD2 might be the D (5 bases). The V gene lost 5 bases and the J gene lost 1 base, with 17 bases spanning the gap. This CDR3 is built from 17 residues. CDR1 is SGHVS, CDR2 FQNEAQ, per germline. CDR3 DNA sequence: TGTGCCAGCAGCCCCCTCGAGGGAGCGATGAACACCGGGGAGCTGTTTTTT. Its protein is CASSPLEGAMNTGELFF.

The rearrangement links TRBV7-9 to TRBJ2-5; the D is unclear. V was clipped by 5 bases and J by 5 bases, with 6 bases between them. The CDR3 spans 11 residues. The germline V gene has CDR1 SEHNR and CDR2 FQNEAQ (reference sequence). The CDR3 is CASSQLETQYF. CDR3 in DNA: TGTGCCAGCAGCCAGCTCGAGACCCAGTACTTC.

The chain carries TRBV10-1 and TRBJ2-3; 11 bases match TRBD2. The CDR3 is 14 residues long. Germline loops: CDR1 WNHNN, CDR2 SYGVQD (reference sequence). The trim removed 8 bases at V and 4 bases at J, leaving 5 bases unmatched. The CDR3 nucleotides read TGCGCCAGCGGCTCTAGCGGGAGGTCAGATACGCAGTATTTT. This sequence encodes CASGSSGRSDTQYF.

The V call is TRBV10-1, the J call TRBJ2-3; a possible D gene is TRBD2 (6 bases). V lost 6 bases and J 2 bases, leaving 18 bases between the germline ends. Germline CDR1 and CDR2: WNHNN and SYGVQD (reference sequence). The CDR3 length is 16 residues. CDR3 nucleotides: TGCGCCAGCAGCGCGTTAGGGGCGGGGTTCACAGATACGCAGTATTTT. It is translated as CASSALGAGFTDTQYF.

This clonotype was picked up a small number of times. The chain joins TRBV5-1 to TRBJ2-7; possible D gene TRBD2, 6 bases. Between the trimmed V and J ends, which lost 2 bases and 2 bases, there was a span of 11 bases. Germline lookup yields CDR1 SGHRS and CDR2 YFSETQ. The CDR3 loop spans 14 amino acids. CDR3 nucleotide sequence: TGCGCCAGCAGCTTCCTAGCGACTACCTACGAGCAGTACTTC. Residues: CASSFLATTYEQYF.

This clonotype was seen only a few times. The J gene is TRBJ2-3, the V gene TRBV20-1; 11 bases line up with TRBD2. Germline assignment: CDR1 DFQATT and CDR2 SNEGSKA (reference sequence). The CDR3 extends over 14 amino acids. Unmatched junction bases numbered 7, after V lost 4 bases and J lost 7 bases. CDR3 DNA: TGCAGTGCTATTAGCGGGGGGGCCGTGTATACGCAGTATTTT. This codes for CSAISGGAVYTQYF.

This clonotype was recorded once. The rearrangement joins TRBV2 to TRBJ1-4; 8 bases agree with TRBD1. Germline loops: CDR1 SNHLY, CDR2 FYNNEI. V trimming: 7 bases; J trimming: 6 bases; junction bases outside the gene matches: 7. There are 14 residues in the CDR3. CDR3 protein: CASTRQGSYEKLFF. In DNA, the CDR3 is TGTGCCAGCACTCGACAGGGGTCGTATGAAAAACTGTTTTTT.

This clonotype was picked up a small number of times. The chain has TRBV7-2 and TRBJ2-1; 10 bases match TRBD2. The CDR3 runs 15 residues. Per germline, CDR1 SGHTA and CDR2 FQGNSA. Germline trimming cut 3 bases from V and 4 bases from J; bases unmatched to any gene: 3. The CDR3 region is CASSLAAGGYNEQFF. The CDR3 DNA follows: TGTGCCAGCAGCTTGGCAGCGGGGGGGTACAATGAGCAGTTCTTC.

V is TRBV25-1 and J is TRBJ1-2, with a tentative D call TRBD1 (6 bases). CDR1 MGHDK and CDR2 SYGVNS come from the germline V gene. The ends were cut back, 8 bases at V and 3 bases at J, with 13 bases in the middle. The CDR3 consists of 13 residues. The CDR3 region has the DNA TGTGCCAGCCCTCCGGGACAAGACTATGGCTACACCTTC. As protein: CASPPGQDYGYTF.

This rearrangement joins TRBV30 to TRBJ1-1; no definite D call. V was pared by 0 bases and J by 3 bases, with 8 bases between. This CDR3 region has 13 residues. The germline V gene has CDR1 GTSNPN and CDR2 SVGIG (reference sequence). CDR3 loop: CAWSVSIHTEAFF. The CDR3 nucleotides are TGTGCCTGGAGTGTAAGTATCCACACTGAAGCTTTCTTT.

This clonotype was found a few times. The CDR3 nucleotides read TGTGCCTGGAGTGCGCAGCTTAATGAAAAACTGTTTTTT. The encoded protein is CAWSAQLNEKLFF. The chain has TRBV30 and TRBJ1-4; D gene uncertain. This CDR3 contains 13 residues. Germline values: CDR1 GTSNPN, CDR2 SVGIG (reference sequence). Trimming removed 1 base from V and 4 bases from J, with 7 bases in between.

The chain uses TRBV2 and TRBJ2-1; TRBD2 aligns across 11 bases. Trimming removed 8 bases from V and 4 bases from J; junction bases left unmatched: 4. Germline V gene sequence: CDR1 SNHLY, CDR2 FYNNEI. The CDR3 runs to 14 residues. CDR3 sequence reads: CASGLAGPYNEQFF. CDR3 nucleotides: TGTGCCAGCGGACTAGCGGGCCCGTACAATGAGCAGTTCTTC.

This chain uses TRBV10-3 with TRBJ2-5, with TRBD1 identical over 7 bases. This CDR3 comprises 12 residues. The V and J ends lost 5 bases and 5 bases, in that order; junction bases with no gene match: 2. In germline, CDR1 is ENHRY, CDR2 SYGVKD. The CDR3 DNA reads TGTGCCATCAGTCAGGGGGATGAGACCCAGTACTTC. This encodes CAISQGDETQYF.

The rearrangement links TRBV5-1 to TRBJ2-5, with TRBD2 identical over 14 bases. V was clipped by 4 bases and J by 5 bases; unmatched bases: 4. Germline CDR1 reads SGHRS; CDR2 reads YFSETQ. The CDR3 contains 15 residues. The CDR3 region has the DNA TGCGCCAGCAGCAAAAGGACTAGCGGGGGGGAGACCCAGTACTTC. It translates to CASSKRTSGGETQYF. The whole variable domain, filled in from reference TRBV5-1 and TRBJ2-5, reads KAGVTQTPRYLIKTRGQQVTLSCSPISGHRSVSWYQQTPGQGLQFLFEYFSETQRNKGNFPGRFSGRQFSNSRSEMNVSTLELGDSALYLCASSKRTSGGETQYFGPGTRLLVL.

V gene TRBV20-1 combines with J gene TRBJ1-2, with D unresolved. V was cut by 7 bases and J by 1 base, with 10 bases left in between. CDR1 DFQATT and CDR2 SNEGSKA come from the germline V gene (reference sequence). The CDR3 spans 12 residues. The CDR3 sequence is CSGGVGNYGYTF. In nucleotides, the CDR3 is TGCAGTGGTGGGGTGGGTAACTATGGCTACACCTTC.

The rearrangement uses TRBV9 and TRBJ1-6, with TRBD1 as a possible D gene (5 bases). Trimming pared 0 bases from V and 7 bases from J, leaving 8 bases between. The CDR3 is 14 amino acids. Germline V gene data show CDR1 as SGDLS and CDR2 as YYNGEE. The CDR3 nucleotides are TGTGCCAGCAGCGTAGTGACAGCGAATTCACCCCTCCACTTT. Protein: CASSVVTANSPLHF.

V usage is TRBV20-1 and J usage is TRBJ1-6; D gene ambiguous. Germline V lookup: CDR1 DFQATT, CDR2 SNEGSKA (reference sequence). CDR3 length: 12 residues. The V end lost 1 base, the J end lost 2 bases, and 0 bases lay between the germline ends. CDR3 amino acids: CSARAYNSPLHF. In nucleotides, the CDR3 is TGCAGTGCTAGAGCCTATAATTCACCCCTCCACTTT.

The table lists this clonotype with a few counts. The gene calls are TRBV5-1 and TRBJ1-2, with D unclear. This CDR3 contains 13 residues. In germline, CDR1 is SGHRS, CDR2 YFSETQ. With 4 bases removed from V and 2 bases from J, the gap between germline ends came to 9 bases. CDR3: CASSPNQNYGYTF. In nucleotides, the CDR3 is TGCGCCAGCAGCCCTAATCAGAACTATGGCTACACCTTC.

The chain is built from TRBV19 and TRBJ2-7; TRBD2 agrees at 12 bases. The CDR3 sequence is 15 residues long. CDR1 is LNHDA and CDR2 is SQIVND in the germline V gene (reference sequence). V dropped 4 bases and J dropped 6; count of bases not matched to a gene: 7. The CDR3, as DNA: TGTGCCAGTAGTACAGGACTAGCGGGAACAGTCGAGCAGTACTTC. This encodes CASSTGLAGTVEQYF.

The V gene is TRBV20-1, the J gene TRBJ2-7; the match to TRBD1 covers 10 bases. Germline CDR1 reads DFQATT; CDR2 reads SNEGSKA (reference sequence). This CDR3 region has 16 residues. With 6 bases clipped from V and 5 bases from J, the junction kept 16 bases outside the gene matches. CDR3 loop: CSAGAPGTGVYDEQYF. The CDR3 coding sequence is TGCAGTGCCGGAGCTCCCGGGACAGGGGTTTATGACGAGCAGTACTTC.